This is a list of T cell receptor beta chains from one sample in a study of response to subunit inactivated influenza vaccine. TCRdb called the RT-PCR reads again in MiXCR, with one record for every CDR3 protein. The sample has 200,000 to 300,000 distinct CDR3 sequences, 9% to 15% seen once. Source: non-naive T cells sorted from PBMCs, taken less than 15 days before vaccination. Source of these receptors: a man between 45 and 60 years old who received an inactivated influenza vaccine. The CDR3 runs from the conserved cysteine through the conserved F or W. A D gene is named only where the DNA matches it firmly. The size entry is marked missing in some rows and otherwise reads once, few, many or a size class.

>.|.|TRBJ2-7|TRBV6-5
TGTGCCAGCAGTTACGGTACCCACGGGGTGTCCTACGAGCAGTACTTC
CASSYGTHGVSYEQYF
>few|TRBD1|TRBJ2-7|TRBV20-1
TGCAGTGCTCTTGACAGGGGCTCGCCTCGGTCCTACGAGCAGTACTTC
CSALDRGSPRSYEQYF
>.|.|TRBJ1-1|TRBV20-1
TGCAGTGCTAGAGCCCCGACCCCTAGGACTGAAGCTTTCTTT
CSARAPTPRTEAFF
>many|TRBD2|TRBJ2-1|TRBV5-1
TGCGCCAGCAGCTTATGGACTAGCGAGGTGGGAAATGAGCAGTTCTTC
CASSLWTSEVGNEQFF
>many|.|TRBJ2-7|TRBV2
TGTGCCAGCAGTGGGACCGCCGGCTACGAGCAGTACTTC
CASSGTAGYEQYF
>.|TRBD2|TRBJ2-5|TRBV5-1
TGCGCCAGCAGCTTTACTAGCGGGGGGCTGCAAGAGACCCAGTACTTC
CASSFTSGGLQETQYF
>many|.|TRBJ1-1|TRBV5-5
TGTGCCAGCAGCTTGGACCGAGTGAACACTGAAGCTTTCTTT
CASSLDRVNTEAFF
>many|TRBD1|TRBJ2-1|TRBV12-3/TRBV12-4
TGTGCCAGCAGGGAGACAGGGGGGCACAATGAGCAGTTCTTC
CASRETGGHNEQFF
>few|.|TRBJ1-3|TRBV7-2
TGTGCCAGCAGCCCAGCGGGGGCGCGAGGAAACACCATATATTTT
CASSPAGARGNTIYF
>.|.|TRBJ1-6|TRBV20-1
TGCAGTGCTAGAGTTCCACCCACGGCAAATAATTCACCCCTCCACTTT
CSARVPPTANNSPLHF
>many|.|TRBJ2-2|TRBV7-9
TGTGCCAGCAGCGGAATAAGGGGTAACGGGGAGCTGTTTTTT
CASSGIRGNGELFF
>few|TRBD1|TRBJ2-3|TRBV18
TGTGCCAGCTCACCATCACCGGGACAGGGGTCCGGGGTCACAGATACGCAGTATTTT
CASSPSPGQGSGVTDTQYF
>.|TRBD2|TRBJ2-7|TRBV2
TGTGCCAGCAGCTCCGGGACTAGCGGGAGGGCCTACGAGCAGTACTTC
CASSSGTSGRAYEQYF
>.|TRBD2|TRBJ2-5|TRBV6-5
TGTGCCAGCAGTTACAAGCGGGGGCCCCAAGAGACCCAGTACTTC
CASSYKRGPQETQYF
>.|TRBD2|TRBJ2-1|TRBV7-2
TGTGCCAGCAGCTTAGTCGGGGGTGGACTAGGTAGGAATGAGCAGTTCTTC
CASSLVGGGLGRNEQFF
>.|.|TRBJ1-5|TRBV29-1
TGCAGCGTTTCAGCCGGGGGCGGCAATCAGCCCCAGCATTTT
CSVSAGGGNQPQHF
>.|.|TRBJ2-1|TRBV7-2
TGTGCCAGCGAGGAGTACAATGAGCAGTTCTTC
CASEEYNEQFF
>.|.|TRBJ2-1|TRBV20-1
TGCAGTGCTAGATCCCGCGGATCAATCGGGTACAATGAGCAGTTCTTC
CSARSRGSIGYNEQFF
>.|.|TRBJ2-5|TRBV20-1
TGCAGTGCGGTTACAAAAGAGACCCAGTACTTC
CSAVTKETQYF
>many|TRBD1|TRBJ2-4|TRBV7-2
TGTGCCAGCAGCCTTGACAGGGGGCGTATGGCCAAAAACATTCAGTACTTC
CASSLDRGRMAKNIQYF
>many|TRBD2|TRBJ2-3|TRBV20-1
TGCAGTGCTGGGACTAGCGGGACCGGTTTTCTTCTAGATACGCAGTATTTT
CSAGTSGTGFLLDTQYF
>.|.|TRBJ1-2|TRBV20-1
TGCAGTGCTAGCACAACCGGGCAGGGGTCCAATGGCTACACCTTC
CSASTTGQGSNGYTF
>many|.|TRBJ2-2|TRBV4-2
TGTGCCAGCAGCCAAGATCGGTGGGCCGGGGAGCTGTTTTTT
CASSQDRWAGELFF
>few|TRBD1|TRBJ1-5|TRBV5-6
TGTGCCAGCAGCTTGTTCACGGGACAGGTCAACAATCAGCCCCAGCATTTT
CASSLFTGQVNNQPQHF
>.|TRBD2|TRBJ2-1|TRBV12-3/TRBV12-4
TGTGCCAGCAGTCAGGGGACTAGCGGGGGACTTAATGAGCAGTTCTTC
CASSQGTSGGLNEQFF
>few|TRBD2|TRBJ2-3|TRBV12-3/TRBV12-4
TGTGCCAGCCAAAGCGGGGGTGGCACAGATACGCAGTATTTT
CASQSGGGTDTQYF